The sequence of this T cell receptor beta chain was determined in a study of blood T cell repertoires in COVID-19 (dated by TCRdb to the early 2020s). Regarding the complete study: Samples from collaborators originated in the United States, Italy and Spain and spanned both the acute and convalescent phases of COVID-19. The samples were drawn from two sources: the first 160 participants of the ongoing ImmuneRACE study, and over 1,000 subjects contributed by 6 global collaborators. A freely available public database, intended as a resource for researchers studying the immune response to SARS-CoV-2, is where the repertoires were released. Deeply sampled blood TCRbeta repertoires from subjects exposed to, actively infected with, or recovered from COVID-19 were included in the dataset. Where available, HLA class I and class II types were obtained from metadata supplied by the sample provider rather than from assay-based typing. Sample metadata almost always included a de-identified subject ID, COVID-19 status, age in years and sex. The material from the prospective study consisted of cDNA or gDNA derived from T cells, B-cell-depleted T cells, or PBMCs.

Study-wide findings and limitations: Clinical and demographic metadata were provided uncurated, with the amount varying by source and participant.

TCRbeta CDR3 regions were amplified from genomic DNA by means of the immunoSEQ Assay, a bias-controlled multiplex PCR. Per the authors' processing: Nucleated cell counts per sample were estimated from amplification of reference gene primers within the assay. Sequence reads were collapsed and filtered to measure the absolute abundance of every unique TCRbeta CDR3 rearrangement. For each sample, productive Simpson clonality was calculated as the square root of Simpson's diversity index across productive rearrangements. TCRdb stores this immuneACCESS table with in-frame sequences only. Part of the clones is absent; in the studies checked, under half of the shortfall reflects unresolved V genes, and no reason is known for the rest. V and J calls and clone size are copied from that table; D and trimming were computed from the DNA. Within this sample are 55,000 to 90,000 clones, with approximately 89% of them counted one time only. The leading ten clones occupy around 13% of the sample.

Counted from cysteine to phenylalanine, this CDR3 has 16 amino acids. Only the CDR3 DNA is retained, 48 bases long and in frame from the first base. Unmatched junction bases come to 6, with V trimmed by 1 base and J by 4 bases. Looking up the germline V gene yields CDR1 MGHDK and CDR2 SYGVNS. A remark on this clone: Its antigen is still unknown. No much larger clone is present one base from it, and per-base qualities are unavailable.

Each collaborating institution followed its own protocols to collect whole blood in K2EDTA tubes. For TCRbeta analysis, collaborator samples were shipped as frozen whole blood, as isolated PBMCs, or as DNA extracted from either sample type. In this chain, TRBV25-1 is recombined with TRBJ2-2; TRBD1 fits 7 bases in the junction. This TCR came from an older woman with acute or convalescent COVID-19. Source material: peripheral blood. The DNA reads as follows: TGTGCCAGCAGTGAATGGGACAGACCTGGCACCGGGGAGCTGTTTTTT. Its product reads: CASSEWDRPGTGELFF.